These 13 T cell receptor beta chains came from one sample sequenced in a study of shared clonotypes between healthy human individuals. This table comes from immunoSEQ multiplex PCR, and its TCRdb copy is limited to in-frame clones, with some not included. Here the sample spans some 2.1 million clones, over 85% being singletons. The naive CD8 population came from CD45RO-negative cells selected for CCR7, without terminally differentiated effector memory CD45RA+ cells. The material sequenced was naive CD8+ T cells sorted from blood. The source of these receptors is a man aged 18 to 29 in good health.

This clone showed up just once. The V call is TRBV6-5, the J call TRBJ2-1; 9 bases line up with TRBD2. V lost 6 bases, J lost 5 bases, and 8 bases stayed unmatched. Germline V gene sequence: CDR1 MNHEY, CDR2 SVGAGI. The CDR3 sequence is 15 residues long. CDR3 residues: CASSPATSGHNEQFF. The CDR3 nucleotides are TGTGCCAGCAGCCCCGCGACTAGCGGACACAATGAGCAGTTCTTC.

The chain carries TRBV5-6 and TRBJ2-1; 12 bases match TRBD2. In germline, CDR1 is SGHDT, CDR2 YYEEEE. This CDR3 is built from 18 residues. V lost 2 bases, J lost 3 bases, and 9 bases stayed unmatched. The CDR3 bases are TGTGCCAGCAGCTTAGAACTAGCGGGGGGAGCCAACTACAATGAGCAGTTCTTC. Its translation: CASSLELAGGANYNEQFF.

The chain carries TRBV5-4 and TRBJ2-7; D remains ambiguous. The CDR3 length is 14 residues. Per the germline V gene, CDR1 is SGHNT and CDR2 is YYREEE (reference sequence). Trimming cost V 2 bases and J 2 bases, with 11 bases left between them. CDR3 region: CASSLGRHTYEQYF. CDR3 DNA: TGTGCCAGCAGCTTAGGCCGACACACCTACGAGCAGTACTTC.

This rearrangement joins TRBV7-9 to TRBJ1-1; D possibly corresponds to TRBD1 (5 bases). CDR1 is SEHNR, CDR2 FQNEAQ, per germline (reference sequence). The CDR3 is 15 residues long. V was shortened by 2 bases and J by 3 bases, with 13 bases between the two germline ends. The CDR3 loop reads CASSLFIATDTEAFF. The CDR3 nucleotides read TGTGCCAGCAGCTTATTTATCGCGACAGACACTGAAGCTTTCTTT. The whole variable domain, filled in from reference TRBV7-9 and TRBJ1-1, reads DTGVSQNPRHKITKRGQNVTFRCDPISEHNRLYWYRQTLGQGPEFLTYFQNEAQLEKSRLLSDRFSAERPKGSFSTLEIQRTEQGDSAMYLCASSLFIATDTEAFFGQGTRLTVV.

The CDR3 loop is CASNPNGGAQETQYF. CDR3 bases: TGTGCCAGCAATCCGAATGGCGGGGCGCAAGAGACCCAGTACTTC. The chain uses TRBV6-5 and TRBJ2-5; D may be TRBD2 (6 bases). The V end was cut by 7 bases, the J end by 2 bases, with 17 bases between. CDR3 length equals 15 residues. CDR1 MNHEY and CDR2 SVGAGI come from the germline V gene.

This clone was counted once. This chain connects TRBV6-6 to TRBJ1-5; 9 bases are a match to TRBD1. CDR1 is MNHNY and CDR2 is SVGAGI in the germline V gene (reference sequence). The CDR3 is 15 residues long. The J segment lost 4 bases and the V segment lost 5 bases, leaving 6 bases of the junction unmatched. CDR3 region: CASSSRTGANQPQHF. The DNA for the CDR3 is TGTGCCAGCAGTAGCCGGACAGGGGCTAATCAGCCCCAGCATTTT.

The gene calls are TRBV12-5 and TRBJ1-1; no clear D gene. V dropped 2 bases and J dropped 7 bases, with 8 bases sitting between them. CDR1 LGHNT and CDR2 FRNRAP come from the germline V gene. There are 12 residues in the CDR3. The CDR3 sequence: CASGLPRDEAFF. Here the CDR3 DNA reads TGTGCTAGTGGTTTGCCGCGGGATGAAGCTTTCTTT.

The chain uses TRBV6-5 and TRBJ1-1, with 9 bases fitting TRBD1. Germline CDR1 is MNHEY and CDR2 is SVGAGI. The CDR3 extends over 14 amino acids. V dropped 6 bases and J dropped 1; count of bases not matched to a gene: 3. The CDR3 DNA reads as TGTGCCAGCAGGGGGACAGGGACGAACACTGAAGCTTTCTTT. Amino acids: CASRGTGTNTEAFF.

This clone has just one count. The chain couples TRBV2 to TRBJ2-7; D gene uncertain. Germline V gene lookup returns CDR1 SNHLY and CDR2 FYNNEI. This CDR3 is 14 amino acids long. Trimming stripped 3 bases from V and 2 bases from J, with 11 bases between. The CDR3: CASSDYEQTYEQYF. Written as DNA, the CDR3 is TGTGCCAGCAGTGATTATGAACAGACCTACGAGCAGTACTTC.

The chain carries TRBV27 and TRBJ2-1; TRBD2 aligns across 12 bases. Germline V gene lookup returns CDR1 MNHEY and CDR2 SMNVEV (reference sequence). This CDR3 contains 13 residues. Trimming removed 10 bases from V and 4 bases from J; junction bases left unmatched: 2. CDR3 bases: TGTGCCATTGGGACTAGCGGGTACAATGAGCAGTTCTTC. It codes for CAIGTSGYNEQFF.

This chain joins TRBV6-5 and TRBJ1-1; D is uncertain. The length of the CDR3 is 13 residues. V was shortened by 1 base and J by 3 bases, with 6 bases between the two germline ends. Germline loops: CDR1 MNHEY, CDR2 SVGAGI. The CDR3 here is CASSYFPDTEAFF. CDR3 bases: TGTGCCAGCAGTTACTTCCCTGACACTGAAGCTTTCTTT.

The chain is built from TRBV6-5 and TRBJ1-4; D remains unclear. The CDR3 extends over 13 amino acids. V was trimmed by 3 bases and J by 11 bases, leaving 13 bases between them. Germline CDR1 is MNHEY and CDR2 is SVGAGI. CDR3 DNA: TGTGCCAGCAGTTATTCCGAGGGCATGAAACTGTTTTTT. Protein: CASSYSEGMKLFF.

The rearrangement joins TRBV11-2 to TRBJ2-3; a possible D gene is TRBD2 (6 bases). This CDR3 spans 19 amino acids. Germline loops: CDR1 SGHAT, CDR2 FQNNGV. The ends were cut back, 0 bases at V and 0 bases at J, with 19 bases in the middle. CDR3 sequence: CASSLEGGRPASSTDTQYF. The CDR3 nucleotides are TGTGCCAGCAGCTTAGAGGGGGGACGGCCTGCCTCTAGCACAGATACGCAGTATTTT. The full variable domain, rest sourced from reference TRBV11-2 and TRBJ2-3, is EAGVAQSPRYKIIEKRQSVAFWCNPISGHATLYWYQQILGQGPKLLIQFQNNGVVDDSQLPKDRFSAERLKGVDSTLKIQPAKLEDSAVYLCASSLEGGRPASSTDTQYFGPGTRLTVL.